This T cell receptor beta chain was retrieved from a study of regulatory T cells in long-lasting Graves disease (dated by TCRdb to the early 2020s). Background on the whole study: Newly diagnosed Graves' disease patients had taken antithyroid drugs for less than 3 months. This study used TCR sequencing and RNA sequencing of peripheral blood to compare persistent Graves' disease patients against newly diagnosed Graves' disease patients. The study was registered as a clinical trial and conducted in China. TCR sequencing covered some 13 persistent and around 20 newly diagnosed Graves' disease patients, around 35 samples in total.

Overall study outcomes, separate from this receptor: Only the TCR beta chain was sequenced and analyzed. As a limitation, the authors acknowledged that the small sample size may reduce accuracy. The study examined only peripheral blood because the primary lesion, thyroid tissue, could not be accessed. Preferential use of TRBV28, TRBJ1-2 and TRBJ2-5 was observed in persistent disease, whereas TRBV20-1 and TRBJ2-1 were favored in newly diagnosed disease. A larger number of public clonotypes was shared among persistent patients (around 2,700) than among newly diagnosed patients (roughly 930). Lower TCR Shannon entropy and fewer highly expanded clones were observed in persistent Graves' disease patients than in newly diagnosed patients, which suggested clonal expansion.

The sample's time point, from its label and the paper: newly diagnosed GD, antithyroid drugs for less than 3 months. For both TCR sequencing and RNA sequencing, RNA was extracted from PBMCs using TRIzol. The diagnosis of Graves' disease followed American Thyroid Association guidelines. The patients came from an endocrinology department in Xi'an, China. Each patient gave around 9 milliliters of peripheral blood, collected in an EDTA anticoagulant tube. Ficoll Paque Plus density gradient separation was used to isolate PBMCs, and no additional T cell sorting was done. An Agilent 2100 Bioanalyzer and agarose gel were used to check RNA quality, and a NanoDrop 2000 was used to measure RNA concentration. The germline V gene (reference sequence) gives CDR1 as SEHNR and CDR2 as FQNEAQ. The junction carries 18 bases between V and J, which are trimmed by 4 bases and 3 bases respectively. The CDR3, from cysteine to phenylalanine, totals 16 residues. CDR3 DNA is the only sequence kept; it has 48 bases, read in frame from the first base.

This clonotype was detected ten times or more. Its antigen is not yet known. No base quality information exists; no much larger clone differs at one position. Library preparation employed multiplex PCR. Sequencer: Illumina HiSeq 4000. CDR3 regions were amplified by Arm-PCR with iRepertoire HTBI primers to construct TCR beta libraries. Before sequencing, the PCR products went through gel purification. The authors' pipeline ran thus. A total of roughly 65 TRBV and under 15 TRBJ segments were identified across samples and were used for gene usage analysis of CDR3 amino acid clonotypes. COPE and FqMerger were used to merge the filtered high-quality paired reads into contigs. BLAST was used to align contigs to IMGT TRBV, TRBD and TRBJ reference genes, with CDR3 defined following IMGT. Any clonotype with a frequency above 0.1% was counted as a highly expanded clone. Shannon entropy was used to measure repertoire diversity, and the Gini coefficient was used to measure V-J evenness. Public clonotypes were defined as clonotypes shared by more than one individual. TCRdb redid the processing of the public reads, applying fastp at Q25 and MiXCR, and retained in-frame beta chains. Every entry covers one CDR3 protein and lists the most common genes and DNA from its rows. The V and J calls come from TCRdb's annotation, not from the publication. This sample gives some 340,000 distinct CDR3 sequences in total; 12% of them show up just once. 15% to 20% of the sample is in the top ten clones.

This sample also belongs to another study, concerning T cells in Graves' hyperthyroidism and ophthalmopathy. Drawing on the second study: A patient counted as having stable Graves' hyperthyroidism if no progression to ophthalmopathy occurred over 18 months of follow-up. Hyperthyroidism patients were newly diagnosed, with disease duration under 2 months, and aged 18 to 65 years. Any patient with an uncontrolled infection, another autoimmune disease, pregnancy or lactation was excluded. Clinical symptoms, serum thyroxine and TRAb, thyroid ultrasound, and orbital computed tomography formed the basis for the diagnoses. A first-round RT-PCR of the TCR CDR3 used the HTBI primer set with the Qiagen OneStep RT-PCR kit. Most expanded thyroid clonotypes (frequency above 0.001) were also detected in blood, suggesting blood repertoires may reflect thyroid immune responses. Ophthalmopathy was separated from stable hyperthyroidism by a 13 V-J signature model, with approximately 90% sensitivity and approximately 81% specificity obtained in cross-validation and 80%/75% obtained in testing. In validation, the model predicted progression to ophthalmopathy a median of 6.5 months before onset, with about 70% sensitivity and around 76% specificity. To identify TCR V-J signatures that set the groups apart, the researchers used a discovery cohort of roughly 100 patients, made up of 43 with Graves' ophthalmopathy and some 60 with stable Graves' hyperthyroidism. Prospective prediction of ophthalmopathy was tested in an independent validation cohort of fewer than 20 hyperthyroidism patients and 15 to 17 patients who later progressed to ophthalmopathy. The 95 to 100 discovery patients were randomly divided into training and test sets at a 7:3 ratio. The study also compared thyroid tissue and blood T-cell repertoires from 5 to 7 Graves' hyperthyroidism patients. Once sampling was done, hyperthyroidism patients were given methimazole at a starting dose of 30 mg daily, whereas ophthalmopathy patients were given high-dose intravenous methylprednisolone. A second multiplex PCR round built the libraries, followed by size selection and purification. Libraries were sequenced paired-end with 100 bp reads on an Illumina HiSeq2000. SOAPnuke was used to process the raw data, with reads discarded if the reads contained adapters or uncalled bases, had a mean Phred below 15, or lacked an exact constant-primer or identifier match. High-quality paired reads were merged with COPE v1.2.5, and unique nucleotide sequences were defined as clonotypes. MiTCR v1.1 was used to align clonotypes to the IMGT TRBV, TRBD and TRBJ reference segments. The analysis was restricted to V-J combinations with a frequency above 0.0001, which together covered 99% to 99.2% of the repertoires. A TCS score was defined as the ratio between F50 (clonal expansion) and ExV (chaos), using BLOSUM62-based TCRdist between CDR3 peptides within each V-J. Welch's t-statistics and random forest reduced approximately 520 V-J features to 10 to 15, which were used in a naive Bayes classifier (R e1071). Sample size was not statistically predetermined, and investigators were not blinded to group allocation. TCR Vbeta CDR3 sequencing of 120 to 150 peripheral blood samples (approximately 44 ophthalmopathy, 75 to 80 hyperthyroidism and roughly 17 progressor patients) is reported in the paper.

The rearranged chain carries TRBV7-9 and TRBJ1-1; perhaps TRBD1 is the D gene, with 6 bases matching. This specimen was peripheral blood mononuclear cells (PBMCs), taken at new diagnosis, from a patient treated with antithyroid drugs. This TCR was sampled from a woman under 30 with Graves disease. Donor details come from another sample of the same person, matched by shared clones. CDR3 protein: CASSSPTGHRDTEAFF. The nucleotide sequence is TGTGCCAGCAGCTCCCCCACGGGACATCGAGACACTGAAGCTTTCTTT.